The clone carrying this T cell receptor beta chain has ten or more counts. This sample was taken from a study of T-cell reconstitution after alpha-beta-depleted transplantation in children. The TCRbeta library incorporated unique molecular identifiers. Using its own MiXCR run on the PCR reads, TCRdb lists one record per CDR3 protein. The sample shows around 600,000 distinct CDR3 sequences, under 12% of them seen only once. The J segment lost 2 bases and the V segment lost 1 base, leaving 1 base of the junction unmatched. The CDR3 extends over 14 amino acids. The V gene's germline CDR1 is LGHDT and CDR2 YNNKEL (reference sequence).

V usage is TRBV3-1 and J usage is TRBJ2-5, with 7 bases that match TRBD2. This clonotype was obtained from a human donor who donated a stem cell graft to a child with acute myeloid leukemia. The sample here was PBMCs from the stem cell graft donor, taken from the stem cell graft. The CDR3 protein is CASSQASGQETQYF. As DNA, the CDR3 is TGTGCCAGCAGCCAAGCTAGCGGACAAGAGACCCAGTACTTC.